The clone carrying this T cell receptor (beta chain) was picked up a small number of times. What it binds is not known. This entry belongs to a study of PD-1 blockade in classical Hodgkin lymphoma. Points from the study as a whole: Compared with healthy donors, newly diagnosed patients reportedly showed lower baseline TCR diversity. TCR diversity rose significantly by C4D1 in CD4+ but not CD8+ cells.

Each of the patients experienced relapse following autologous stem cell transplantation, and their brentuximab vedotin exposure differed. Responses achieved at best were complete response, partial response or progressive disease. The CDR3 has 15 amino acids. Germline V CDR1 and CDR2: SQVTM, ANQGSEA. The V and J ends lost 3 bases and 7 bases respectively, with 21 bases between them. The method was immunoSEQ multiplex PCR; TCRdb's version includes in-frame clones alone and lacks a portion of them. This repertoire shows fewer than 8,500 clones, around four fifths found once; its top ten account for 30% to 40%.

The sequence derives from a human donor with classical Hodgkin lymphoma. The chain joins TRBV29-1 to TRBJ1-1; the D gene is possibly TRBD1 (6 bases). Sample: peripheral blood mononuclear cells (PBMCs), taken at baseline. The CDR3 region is CSVEGPGNRAFEAFF. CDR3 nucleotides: TGCAGCGTTGAGGGCCCCGGTAACAGGGCATTTGAAGCTTTCTTT. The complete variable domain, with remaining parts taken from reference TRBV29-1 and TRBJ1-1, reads SAVISQKPSRDICQRGTSLTIQCQVDSQVTMMFWYRQQPGQSLTLIATANQGSEATYESGFVIDKFPISRPNLTFSTLTVSNMSPEDSSIYLCSVEGPGNRAFEAFFGQGTRLTVV.